One and the same sample provided the 23 T cell receptor beta chains below, sequenced in a study of blood T cell repertoires in COVID-19. Repertoires were generated with immunoSEQ multiplex PCR, while TCRdb's copy carries only in-frame clones and drops some. The sample lists 200,000 to 300,000 clones, around 83% occurring once. Sequencing was performed on peripheral blood. Source of these receptors: a woman aged 40 to 50 who had recovered from COVID-19.

The chain recombines TRBV4-2 with TRBJ2-5, with 12 bases aligning to TRBD2. The CDR3 runs 16 residues. Unmatched junction bases numbered 2, after V lost 2 bases and J lost 1 base. CDR1 LGHNA and CDR2 YNFKEQ come from the germline V gene. The CDR3 DNA reads TGTGCCAGCAGCCAATGGACTAGCGGGACCCAAGAGACCCAGTACTTC. Its translation: CASSQWTSGTQETQYF.

The CDR3 here is CASRRQGTGGEQYF. The DNA of the CDR3 is TGTGCCAGCAGGCGGCAGGGAACGGGAGGCGAGCAGTACTTC. V is TRBV2 and J is TRBJ2-7; 7 bases match TRBD2. V lost 6 bases and J lost 6; bases outside the gene matches: 11. Germline V CDR1 and CDR2: SNHLY, FYNNEI. The CDR3 consists of 14 residues.

The chain employs TRBV28 and TRBJ2-2; no reliable D call. Germline CDR1 is MDHEN and CDR2 is SYDVKM. Trimming pared 7 bases from V and 1 base from J, leaving 7 bases between. The CDR3 has 13 amino acids. CDR3 sequence (DNA): TGTGCCAGCACCCTAAGGAACACCGGGGAGCTGTTTTTT. Protein: CASTLRNTGELFF.

V gene TRBV30 combines with J gene TRBJ1-4; maybe TRBD1 (6 bases). The germline V gene has CDR1 GTSNPN and CDR2 SVGIG (reference sequence). The germline V and J ends were trimmed by 1 base and 4 bases, with 13 bases remaining between them. This CDR3 region has 15 residues. The CDR3 bases are TGTGCCTGGAGTGCCGGGGGGGCTGGTAATGAAAAACTGTTTTTT. Translation gives CAWSAGGAGNEKLFF.

J is TRBJ2-5 and V is TRBV29-1; TRBD1 is a possible D gene (6 bases). Trimming pared 6 bases from V and 4 bases from J, leaving 18 bases between. CDR1 and CDR2 (germline): SQVTM, ANQGSEA. This CDR3 contains 14 residues. The CDR3, as DNA: TGCAGCGTCTCCCGGACAGTGATGAGAGAGACCCAGTACTTC. Its protein is CSVSRTVMRETQYF.

This chain links TRBV3-1 (or the pseudogene TRBV3-2) with TRBJ2-1, with D possibly matching TRBD2 (6 bases). Germline V gene sequence: CDR1 LGHDT, CDR2 YNNKEL (reference sequence). V lost 6 bases to trimming and J lost 14 bases, with 20 bases between them. CDR3 length equals 13 residues. The CDR3 DNA reads TGTGCCAGCAGAGCCCGGGGGAGCCCTACGGAGTTCTTC. Translation: CASRARGSPTEFF.

This clone was seen only once. The CDR3 spells CASSSILGAGELFF. CDR3 DNA sequence: TGTGCCAGCAGCTCTATTTTAGGGGCCGGGGAGCTGTTTTTT. The chain links TRBV11-2 to TRBJ2-2, with D tentatively TRBD1 (5 bases). The germline V gene encodes CDR1 SGHAT and CDR2 FQNNGV. This CDR3 comprises 14 residues. With 4 bases removed from V and 6 bases from J, the gap between germline ends came to 12 bases.

Written as DNA, the CDR3 is TGTGCCAGCAGTTTGCGAAGGACAGGGGCAATTGGAGAGACCCAGTACTTC. Protein sequence: CASSLRRTGAIGETQYF. This chain uses TRBV28 with TRBJ2-5, with 9 bases aligning to TRBD1. Germline V gene data show CDR1 as MDHEN and CDR2 as SYDVKM. The CDR3 is 17 residues long. V shed 3 bases and J 4 bases; nucleotides not matched to a gene: 12.

The V gene is TRBV5-5, the J gene TRBJ2-3, with 9 bases matching TRBD2. CDR3 length: 15 amino acids. Germline CDR1 SGHKS, CDR2 YYEKEE (reference sequence). V gave up 0 bases and J gave up 4 bases; unmatched junction bases: 3. CDR3 coding DNA: TGTGCCAGCAGCTTGGGCGGGGGGGCCCCAGATACGCAGTATTTT. Protein product: CASSLGGGAPDTQYF.

The chain employs TRBV11-3 and TRBJ2-5, with 9 bases aligning to TRBD2. CDR1 SGHNT and CDR2 YENEEA come from the germline V gene. J lost 1 base, V lost 1 base, and 7 bases had no gene match. This CDR3 spans 17 amino acids. In nucleotides, the CDR3 is TGTGCCAGCAGCTTAGTCTTTGCGGGGGGGGTCCAAGAGACCCAGTACTTC. As protein: CASSLVFAGGVQETQYF. Variable domain in full (rest from reference TRBV11-3 and TRBJ2-5): EAGVVQSPRYKIIEKKQPVAFWCNPISGHNTLYWYLQNLGQGPELLIRYENEEAVDDSQLPKDRFSAERLKGVDSTLKIQPAELGDSAVYLCASSLVFAGGVQETQYFGPGTRLLVL.

This clone was recorded once. The chain uses TRBV5-4 and TRBJ2-3; 16 nucleotides line up with TRBD2. The CDR3 loop spans 16 amino acids. Unmatched junction bases numbered 7, after V lost 5 bases and J lost 7 bases. Germline CDR1 reads SGHNT; CDR2 reads YYREEE (reference sequence). In nucleotides, the CDR3 is TGTGCCAGCAGACCTGGGACTAGCGGGGGGGCATATACGCAGTATTTT. Encoded protein: CASRPGTSGGAYTQYF.

CDR3 nucleotide sequence: TGTGCCGGGCACCGGGACAGGGCCTACGAGCAGTACTTC. Its translation: CAGHRDRAYEQYF. The rearrangement links TRBV2 to TRBJ2-7, with 9 positions matching TRBD1. The V segment lost 11 bases and the J segment 2 bases; nucleotides outside the gene matches: 7. This CDR3 comprises 13 residues. Germline CDR1 SNHLY, CDR2 FYNNEI.

This sequence joins TRBV3-1 (or the pseudogene TRBV3-2) and TRBJ2-2; 14 bases fit TRBD2. Unmatched junction bases numbered 8, after V lost 4 bases and J lost 4 bases. The germline V gene encodes CDR1 LGHDT and CDR2 YNNKEL (reference sequence). CDR3 length equals 18 residues. The CDR3 spells CASSRRLAGGPRTGELFF. The CDR3 DNA follows: TGTGCCAGCAGCCGACGACTAGCGGGGGGGCCGCGCACCGGGGAGCTGTTTTTT.

V gene TRBV2 combines with J gene TRBJ2-7, with unresolved D. The CDR3 sequence is 14 residues long. CDR1 and CDR2 from the germline V gene are SNHLY and FYNNEI. The V end was cut by 2 bases, the J end by 3 bases, with 11 bases between. The chain's CDR3 is CASSESYRHYEQYF. CDR3 in DNA: TGTGCCAGCAGTGAATCTTACAGACACTACGAGCAGTACTTC.

The sample holds a few counts of this clone. This sequence joins TRBV7-9 and TRBJ2-7, with D unresolved. There are 13 residues in the CDR3. Looked up from germline, CDR1 is SEHNR and CDR2 is FQNEAQ (reference sequence). V lost 3 bases and J 5 bases, leaving 11 bases between the germline ends. As DNA, the CDR3 is TGTGCCAGCAGCTTTGCAGGTTCCAACGAGCAGTACTTC. This sequence encodes CASSFAGSNEQYF. Full variable domain (outside the CDR3, taken from reference TRBV7-9 and TRBJ2-7): DTGVSQNPRHKITKRGQNVTFRCDPISEHNRLYWYRQTLGQGPEFLTYFQNEAQLEKSRLLSDRFSAERPKGSFSTLEIQRTEQGDSAMYLCASSFAGSNEQYFGPGTRLTVT.

The J gene is TRBJ2-2, the V gene TRBV6-6; 9 bases match TRBD1. Germline loops: CDR1 MNHNY, CDR2 SVGAGI (reference sequence). The CDR3 is 20 residues long. Trimming cost V 5 bases and J 3 bases; bases outside gene matches: 19. The CDR3 protein is CASSPRASFTRTGDTGELFF. In nucleotides, the CDR3 is TGTGCCAGCAGTCCCCGAGCAAGTTTCACGAGGACAGGGGACACCGGGGAGCTGTTTTTT.

The chain joins TRBV5-4 to TRBJ1-2, with 7 nucleotides matching TRBD1. The CDR3 has 14 residues. Germline V gene lookup returns CDR1 SGHNT and CDR2 YYREEE (reference sequence). V lost 2 bases, J lost 7 bases, and 8 bases stayed unmatched. CDR3 region: CASSFVGGFGGYTF. The CDR3 DNA reads TGTGCCAGCAGCTTTGTAGGGGGCTTTGGTGGCTACACCTTC.

In this sample, this clone turned up a few times. The chain employs TRBV5-1 and TRBJ2-1; TRBD2 is a possible D gene (6 bases). The V and J ends lost 7 bases and 7 bases respectively, with 21 bases between them. Germline CDR1 SGHRS, CDR2 YFSETQ. The CDR3 contains 15 residues. The chain's CDR3 is CASATASVSGNEQFF. CDR3 bases: TGCGCCAGCGCGACAGCTAGCGTCTCGGGGAATGAGCAGTTCTTC.

The chain uses TRBV10-3 and TRBJ2-7; unclear D gene. This CDR3 spans 14 amino acids. V was cut by 7 bases and J by 1 base, with 14 bases left in between. Germline loops: CDR1 ENHRY, CDR2 SYGVKD. The DNA for the CDR3 is TGTGCCATCAACGATCCAGGTAAATCCTACGAGCAGTACTTC. Translation: CAINDPGKSYEQYF.

In DNA form, the CDR3 reads TGTGCCAGCAGCGTAGACTCTAGCGGGGGAGGCGGGAATACGCAGTATTTT. Translating it yields CASSVDSSGGGGNTQYF. The gene calls are TRBV9 and TRBJ2-3; 10 bases align to TRBD2. Losses at the gene ends were 0 bases for V and 7 bases for J; bases not matched to a gene: 11. The CDR3 is 17 residues long. Germline CDR1 is SGDLS and CDR2 is YYNGEE.

The chain carries TRBV6-1 and TRBJ2-1; TRBD2 is a possible D gene (5 bases). This CDR3 has 14 amino acids. V was shortened by 3 bases and J by 3 bases, with 9 bases between the two germline ends. CDR1 is MNHNS, CDR2 SASEGT, per germline. CDR3 in DNA: TGTGCCAGCAGTGAGTACCGGGACTACAATGAGCAGTTCTTC. Translation: CASSEYRDYNEQFF.

The rearrangement joins TRBV6-5 to TRBJ2-1; 10 bases are a match to TRBD1. This CDR3 comprises 14 residues. Germline trimming cut 8 bases from V and 7 bases from J; bases unmatched to any gene: 8. Germline V lookup: CDR1 MNHEY, CDR2 SVGAGI. The CDR3, as DNA: TGTGCCAGCCTTGACAGGGGGCTTCGGAATGAGCAGTTCTTC. Protein product: CASLDRGLRNEQFF.

The V and J genes are TRBV5-1 and TRBJ2-7; 8 bases fit TRBD1. This CDR3 comprises 14 residues. Trimming took 0 bases from V and 7 from J; bases not matched to a gene: 6. Germline V lookup: CDR1 SGHRS, CDR2 YFSETQ. CDR3 coding DNA: TGCGCCAGCAGCTTGGGGACAGGGAATGGAGAGCAGTACTTC. This sequence encodes CASSLGTGNGEQYF.